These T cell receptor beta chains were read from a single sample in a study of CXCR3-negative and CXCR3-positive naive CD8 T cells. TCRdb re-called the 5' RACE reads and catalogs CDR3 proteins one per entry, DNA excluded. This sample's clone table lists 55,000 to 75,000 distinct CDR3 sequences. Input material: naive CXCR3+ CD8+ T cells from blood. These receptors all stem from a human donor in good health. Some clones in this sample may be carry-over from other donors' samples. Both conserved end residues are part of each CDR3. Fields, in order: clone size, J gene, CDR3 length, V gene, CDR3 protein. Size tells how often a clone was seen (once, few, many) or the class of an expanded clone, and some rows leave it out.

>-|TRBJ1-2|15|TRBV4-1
CASSHTGYYNYGYTF
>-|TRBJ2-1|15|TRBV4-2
CASSPTLGTANEQFF
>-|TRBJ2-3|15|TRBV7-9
CASSLVTGGTDTQYF
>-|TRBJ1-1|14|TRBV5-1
CASSLGQGDPEAFF
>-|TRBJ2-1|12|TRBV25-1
CASSETYNEQFF
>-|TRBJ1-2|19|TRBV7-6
CASSSGSRTGGPIGYGYTF
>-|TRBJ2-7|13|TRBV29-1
CSAEAGQGNEQYF
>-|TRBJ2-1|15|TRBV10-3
CAISDALAGGDEQFF
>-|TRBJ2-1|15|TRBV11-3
CASSLVGQSYNEQFF
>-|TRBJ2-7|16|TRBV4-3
CASSQVRTGLSYEQYF
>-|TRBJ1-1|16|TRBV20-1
CSARDRDRTMNTEAFF
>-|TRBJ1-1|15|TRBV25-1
CASSLRQGVGTEAFF
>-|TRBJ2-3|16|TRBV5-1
CASSYQTSNFADTQYF
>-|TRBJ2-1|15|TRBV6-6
CASSPGTSGDNEQFF
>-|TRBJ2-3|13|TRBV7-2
CASSLISTDTQYF
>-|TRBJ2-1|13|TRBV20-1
CSSARGQNNEQFF
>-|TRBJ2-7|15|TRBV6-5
CASSQGQRGVDEQYF
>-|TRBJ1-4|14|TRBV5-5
CASSSDRVDEKLFF
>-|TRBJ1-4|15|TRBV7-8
CASSPSRATNEKLFF
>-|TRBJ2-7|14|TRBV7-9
CASTDLGPPYEQYF
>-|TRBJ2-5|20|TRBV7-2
CASSLFLAPTLSTDQETQYF
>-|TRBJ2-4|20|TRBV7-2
CASSSAPGLAGGLAKNIQYF
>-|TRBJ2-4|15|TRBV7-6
CASSSQVGVENIQYF
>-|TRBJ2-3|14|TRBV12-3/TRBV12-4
CASADGLARDTQYF
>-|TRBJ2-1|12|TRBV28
CASSPGGHEQFF
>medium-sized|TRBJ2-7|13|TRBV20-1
CSARWTSDYEQYF
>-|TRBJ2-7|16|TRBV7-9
CASRNSNGTPTHEQYF
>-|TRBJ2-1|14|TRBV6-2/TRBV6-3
CASRSGASYNEQFF
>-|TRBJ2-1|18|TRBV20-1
CSARDPSGGSPRYNEQFF
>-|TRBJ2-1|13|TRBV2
CASSEAGESKQFF
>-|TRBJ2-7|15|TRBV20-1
CSARDPGTYSYEQYF
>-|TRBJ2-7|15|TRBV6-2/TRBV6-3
CASSLVTGKSREQYF
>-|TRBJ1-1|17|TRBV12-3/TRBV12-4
CASSFAGFLASNTEAFF